This TCR beta chain was recovered during a study of CD8 T cells in ankylosing spondylitis. Many counts were recorded for this clonotype. Its target is not known. MiXCR, run by TCRdb on the 5' RACE reads, gives a single entry per CDR3 protein. The table includes hundreds of thousands of distinct CDR3 sequences, 8% to 10% detected once. Overall study findings and caveats: There was reportedly significant enrichment of clones that were disease-linked in matched ankylosing spondylitis synovial fluid.

The CDR3 is 15 residues long. Germline lookup yields CDR1 MNHEY and CDR2 SMNVEV (reference sequence). With V trimmed by 3 bases and J by 2 bases, 7 bases remained unmatched. This TCR came from a female donor with ankylosing spondylitis or in good health (not recorded which). Sequencing was done on a sample of blood, either unsorted or a sorted T cell fraction (not recorded which). V and J are TRBV27 and TRBJ2-7; 7 positions agree with TRBD1. CDR3 sequence (DNA): TGTGCCAGCAGTTTTTCCGGACAGGACACCTACGAGCAGTACTTC. Protein: CASSFSGQDTYEQYF.